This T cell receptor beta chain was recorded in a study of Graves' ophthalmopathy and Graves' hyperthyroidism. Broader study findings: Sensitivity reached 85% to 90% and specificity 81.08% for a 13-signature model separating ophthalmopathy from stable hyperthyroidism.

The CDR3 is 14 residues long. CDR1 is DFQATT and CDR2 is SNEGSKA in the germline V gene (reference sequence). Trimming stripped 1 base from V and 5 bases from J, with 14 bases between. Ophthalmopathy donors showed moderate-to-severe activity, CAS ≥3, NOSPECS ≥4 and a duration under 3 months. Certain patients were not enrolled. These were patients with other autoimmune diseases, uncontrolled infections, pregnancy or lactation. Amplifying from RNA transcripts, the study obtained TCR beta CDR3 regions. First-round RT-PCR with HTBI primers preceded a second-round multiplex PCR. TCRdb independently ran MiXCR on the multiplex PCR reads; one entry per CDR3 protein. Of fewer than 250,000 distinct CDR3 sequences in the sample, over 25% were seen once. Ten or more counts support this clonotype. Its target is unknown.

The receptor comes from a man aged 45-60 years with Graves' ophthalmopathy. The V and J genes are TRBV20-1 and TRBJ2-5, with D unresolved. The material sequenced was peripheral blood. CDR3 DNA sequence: TGCAGTGCTAGAGGCTCCTGGTCCCTGGAGACCCAGTACTTC. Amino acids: CSARGSWSLETQYF.